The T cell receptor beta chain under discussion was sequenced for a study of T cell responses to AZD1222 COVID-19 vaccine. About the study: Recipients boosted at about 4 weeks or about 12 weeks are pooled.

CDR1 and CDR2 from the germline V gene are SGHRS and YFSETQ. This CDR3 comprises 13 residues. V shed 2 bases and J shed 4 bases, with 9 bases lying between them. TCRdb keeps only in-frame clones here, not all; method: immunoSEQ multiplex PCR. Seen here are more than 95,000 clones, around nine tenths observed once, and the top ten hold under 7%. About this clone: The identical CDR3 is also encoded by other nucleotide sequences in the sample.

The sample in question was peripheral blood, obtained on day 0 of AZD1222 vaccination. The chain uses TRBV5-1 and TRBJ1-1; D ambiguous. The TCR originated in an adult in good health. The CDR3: CASSLWGSTEAFF. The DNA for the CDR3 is TGCGCCAGCAGCTTATGGGGTAGCACTGAAGCTTTCTTT. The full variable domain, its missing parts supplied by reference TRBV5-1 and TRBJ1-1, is KAGVTQTPRYLIKTRGQQVTLSCSPISGHRSVSWYQQTPGQGLQFLFEYFSETQRNKGNFPGRFSGRQFSNSRSEMNVSTLELGDSALYLCASSLWGSTEAFFGQGTRLTVV.